The present T cell receptor (beta chain) was sequenced within a study of tumor-infiltrating lymphocytes in primary liver carcinoma (dated by TCRdb to 2017 to 2019). About the study as a whole: The five patients, three men and two women aged 30 to 69 years, had hepatocellular carcinoma (four) or combined HCC and intrahepatic cholangiocarcinoma (one). Each sample produced about 3.5 to 8 million productive TCRbeta reads, and read depth showed no significant difference between tissue types. Across five regions of each liver tumor, along with adjacent normal tissue and blood, the study brought together TCRbeta repertoire sequencing, expression microarrays and whole-exome sequencing. The five patients had tumors staged T1-T3 N0M0, with maximum diameters ranging from roughly 4 to 10 cm. The approximately 24 tumor region samples were profiled with Agilent mRNA microarrays so that TCRbeta repertoire diversity could be related to the local molecular phenotype. A total of 35 specimens from 5 patients, comprising 25 or so tumor regions, 5 adjacent noncancerous liver tissues and 5 peripheral blood samples, were covered by TCRbeta repertoire sequencing. Reproducibility between technical replicate repertoires was high, with correlation coefficients above 0.95 and mean shared-clone rates about 0.9. The paper as a whole reports these results and caveats: Just about 8-24% of top clones turned up in all five regions of a tumor, which suggests spatial heterogeneity among tumor-infiltrating T cells. Since the samples were bulk and unsorted, there was no way to compare CD4+ and CD8+ T cell repertoires. With just five patients in the study, the authors point out that the findings should be validated in a larger study. Compared with blood, tumors had a significantly larger share of the repertoire taken up by the top 250 clones (p = 0.039). Because only the TCR beta chain was sequenced and unpaired alpha chains were not captured, true repertoire diversity is likely underestimated. Consistent with antigen-driven expansion, pairs of tumor regions showed higher repertoire overlap (mean around 36%) than either tumor-adjacent pairs (roughly 17%) or tumor-blood pairs (roughly 15%).

Total RNA and DNA were co-extracted without cell sorting from around 20-30 mg of bulk tissue using the AllPrep DNA/RNA mini kit. Between November 2015 and early 2016, about 5 patients in China with histopathologically diagnosed primary liver carcinoma had their tumors surgically resected. Patients had chronic HBV infection and were treatment-naive at sampling. Each tumor was sampled at five spatially separated regions: the superior, inferior, left-lateral and right-lateral poles and the tumor centre. More than 75% viable tumor cells were found by histology in every tumor sample. Pieces of fresh tumor and adjacent tissue were cut in half, with one half kept in RNAlater at -80 degrees C and the other half sent for histology. A constant-region primer and ProtoScript II reverse transcriptase were used to reverse-transcribe TCRbeta-specific cDNA from roughly 500 ng total RNA. The TCRbeta libraries were prepared through three rounds of nested multiplex PCR following a slightly modified ARM-PCR procedure. The first two PCR rounds used multiplex TRBV1-TRBV30 forward primers with a Cbeta reverse primer, each for about 11 cycles. A final 25-cycle PCR with Deep VentR polymerase added sample barcodes and Illumina adapters. Before sequencing, amplicons between 200 and 500 bp were purified from gel using a QIAquick gel extraction kit. TCRbeta amplicons were sequenced on an Illumina HiSeq 2500 with 250-bp paired-end reads. Per the original workflow: Quality trimming of reads was performed with Trimmomatic v0.33, and paired reads were merged with FLASH v1.2.11 so that full CDR3 sequences could be recovered. V, D and J germline segments were assigned to the rearranged TCRbeta sequences by MiGEC v1.2.1b. Clonotype statistics, along with Shannon-Wiener diversity indices, were calculated using VDJtools v1.0.0. Except for diversity analysis, only each sample's 250 most abundant clonotypes were used in subsequent analyses to reduce sampling bias. TCRdb reprocessing: public reads trimmed at Q25 with fastp, clones called with MiXCR, in-frame beta chains kept. When rows share a CDR3 protein, they turn into one entry using the most common DNA and genes. TCRdb's processing, not the authors' own work, is the source of the V and J calls. In all, the sample holds approximately 120,000 distinct CDR3 sequences, and around 64% of those were seen once. The top ten clones comprise roughly 7.9% of the sample.

The junction carries 8 bases between V and J, which are trimmed by 4 bases and 6 bases respectively. From the cysteine up to the phenylalanine, the CDR3 has a length of 13 residues. Only the CDR3 portion is preserved as DNA: 39 bases, with reading frame beginning at the first base. For CDR1 and CDR2, the germline V gene lists SGHRS and YFSETQ. At least ten counts were recorded for this clonotype. The antigen this receptor binds is unknown. Base-call qualities are not available, and no considerably larger clone is one nucleotide away. The sequence is built from TRBV5-1 and TRBJ1-6; the D gene cannot be named for sure. The specimen sequenced was liver tumor tissue from sampling region 3. What the cell subset or site label conveys for this sample: tumor region T3, left-lateral pole. The clonotype comes from a woman aged 55-69 years with primary liver carcinoma and hepatitis B virus infection. The DNA reads TGCGCCAGCAGCGAGCAGCTTAATTCACCCCTCCACTTT. Translated, this is CASSEQLNSPLHF.